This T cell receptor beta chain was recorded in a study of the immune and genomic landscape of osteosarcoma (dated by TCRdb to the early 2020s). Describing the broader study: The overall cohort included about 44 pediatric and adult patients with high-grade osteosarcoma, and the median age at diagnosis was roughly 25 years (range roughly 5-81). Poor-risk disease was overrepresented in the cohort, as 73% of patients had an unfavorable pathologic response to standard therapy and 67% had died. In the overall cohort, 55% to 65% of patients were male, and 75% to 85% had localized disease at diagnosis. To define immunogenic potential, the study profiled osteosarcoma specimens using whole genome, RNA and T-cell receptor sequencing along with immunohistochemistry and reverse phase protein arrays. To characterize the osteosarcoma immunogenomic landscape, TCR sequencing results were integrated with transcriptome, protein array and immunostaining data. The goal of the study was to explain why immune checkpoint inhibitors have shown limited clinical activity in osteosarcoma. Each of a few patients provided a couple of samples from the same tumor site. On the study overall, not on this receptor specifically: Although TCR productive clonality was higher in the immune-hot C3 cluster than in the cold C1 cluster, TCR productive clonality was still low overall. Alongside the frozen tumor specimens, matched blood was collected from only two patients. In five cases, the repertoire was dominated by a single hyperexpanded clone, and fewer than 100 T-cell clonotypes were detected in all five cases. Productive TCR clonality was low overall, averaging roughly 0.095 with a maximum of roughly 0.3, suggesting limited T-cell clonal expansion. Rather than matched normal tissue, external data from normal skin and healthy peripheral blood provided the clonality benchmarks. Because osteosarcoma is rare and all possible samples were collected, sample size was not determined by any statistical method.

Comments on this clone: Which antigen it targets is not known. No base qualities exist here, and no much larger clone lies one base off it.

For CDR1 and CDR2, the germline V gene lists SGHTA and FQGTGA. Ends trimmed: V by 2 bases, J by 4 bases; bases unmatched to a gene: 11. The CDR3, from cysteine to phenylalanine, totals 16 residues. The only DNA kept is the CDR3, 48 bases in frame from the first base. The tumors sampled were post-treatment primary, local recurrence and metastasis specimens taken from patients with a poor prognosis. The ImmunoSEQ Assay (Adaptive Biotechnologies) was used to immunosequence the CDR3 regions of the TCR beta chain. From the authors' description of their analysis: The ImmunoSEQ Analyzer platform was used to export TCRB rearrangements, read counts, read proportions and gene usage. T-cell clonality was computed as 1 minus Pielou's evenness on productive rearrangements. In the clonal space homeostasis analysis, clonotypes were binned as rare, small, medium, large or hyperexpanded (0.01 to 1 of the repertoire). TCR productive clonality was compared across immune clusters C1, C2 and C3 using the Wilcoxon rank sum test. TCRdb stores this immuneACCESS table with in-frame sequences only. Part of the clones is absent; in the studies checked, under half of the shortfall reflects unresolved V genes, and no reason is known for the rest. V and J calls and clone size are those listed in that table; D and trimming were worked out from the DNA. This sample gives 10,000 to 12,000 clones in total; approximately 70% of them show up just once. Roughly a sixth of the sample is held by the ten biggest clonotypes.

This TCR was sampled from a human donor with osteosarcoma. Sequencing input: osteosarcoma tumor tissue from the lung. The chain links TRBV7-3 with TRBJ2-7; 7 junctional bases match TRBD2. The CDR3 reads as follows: CASSLYLLGGNYEQYF. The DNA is TGTGCCAGCAGCTTATACCTCCTGGGAGGGAATTACGAGCAGTACTTC.